Listed below are T cell receptor beta chains from one sample, sequenced in a study of T cells in localized non-small cell lung cancer. Assay used: immunoSEQ multiplex PCR; TCRdb lists only in-frame clones, some missing. The table includes some 51,000 clones, just over 85% detected once. Here the sequenced sample was peripheral blood, taken before any cancer treatment. Every receptor here comes from a woman between 35 and 75 years old with stage I lung adenocarcinoma. Both conserved end residues are part of each CDR3. The order of the fields is V gene, CDR3 length, clone size, D gene, J gene, CDR3 DNA, CDR3 protein. D genes are given only for firm matches. Clone size, where shown, is once, few, many, or a class for clones that have expanded.

>TRBV29-1|11|NA|NA|TRBJ1-2
TGCAGCGTGGACAGATCCTATGGCTACACCTTC
CSVDRSYGYTF
>TRBV7-8|14|NA|NA|TRBJ2-5
TGTGCCAGCAGCCCGGGACGGATTGAAGAGACCCAGTACTTC
CASSPGRIEETQYF
>TRBV5-6|13|NA|NA|TRBJ1-1
TGTGCCAGCAGCTTCAAAGCAAACACTGAAGCTTTCTTT
CASSFKANTEAFF
>TRBV10-3|14|once|TRBD1|TRBJ1-1
TGTGCCATCAGCGCTTTGACAGGGAGGACTGAAGCTTTCTTT
CAISALTGRTEAFF
>TRBV4-2|13|NA|NA|TRBJ2-1
TGTGCCAGCAGCCAAGATCCGGGAACTGAGCAGTTCTTC
CASSQDPGTEQFF
>TRBV19|13|once|NA|TRBJ1-3
TGTGCCAGTAGTCCCGGACTTGGAAACACCATATATTTT
CASSPGLGNTIYF
>TRBV5-1|11|NA|NA|TRBJ2-7
TGCGCCAGCAGCTTGGACCGCGAGCAGTACTTC
CASSLDREQYF
>TRBV29-1|15|once|NA|TRBJ1-4
TGCAGCGTTGCCACGGGATTCGGGAAAGATGAAAAACTGTTTTTT
CSVATGFGKDEKLFF
>TRBV27|14|NA|NA|TRBJ1-2
TGTGCCACAGGGGAGACCGACGGGGAAGGTGGCTACACCTTC
CATGETDGEGGYTF
>TRBV6-4|13|few|NA|TRBJ1-1
TGTGCCAGCGGAAAAAACATGAACACTGAAGCTTTCTTT
CASGKNMNTEAFF
>TRBV2|14|NA|NA|TRBJ1-4
TGTGCCAGCAGAACAGAGCAGGGCCTTGAAAAACTGTTTTTT
CASRTEQGLEKLFF
>TRBV4-3|14|NA|TRBD2|TRBJ2-7
TGCGCCAGCAGCCAAGGACGGGGGGGCGGCGAGCAGTACTTC
CASSQGRGGGEQYF
>TRBV19|14|NA|NA|TRBJ1-2
TGTGCCAGTAGTATCGAACAGGGCCCCTATGGCTACACCTTC
CASSIEQGPYGYTF
>TRBV10-3|14|NA|NA|TRBJ2-2
TGTGCCATCGGTTCAGCCCTGAACACCGGGGAGCTGTTTTTT
CAIGSALNTGELFF
>TRBV9|16|NA|NA|TRBJ2-6
TGTGCCAGCAGCGTAGCTGTGGGGCCTGGGGCCAACGTCCTGACTTTC
CASSVAVGPGANVLTF
>TRBV7-6|15|once|TRBD2|TRBJ2-3
TGTGCCAGCAGACCTAGCGGGGGGGCAACAGATACGCAGTATTTT
CASRPSGGATDTQYF
>TRBV4-3|14|NA|NA|TRBJ2-3
TGCGCCAGCAGCCAAGATACAGCGACAGATACGCAGTATTTT
CASSQDTATDTQYF
>TRBV7-8|17|NA|TRBD1|TRBJ1-3
TGTGCCAGCAGCTTAGGGGGGACAGGGTTCTCTGGAAACACCATATATTTT
CASSLGGTGFSGNTIYF
>TRBV4-3|16|NA|NA|TRBJ2-2
TGCGCCAGCAGCCAGGAGACACAAACGAACACCGGGGAGCTGTTTTTT
CASSQETQTNTGELFF
>TRBV19|13|NA|NA|TRBJ2-3
TGTGCCAGTAGTCCGGGACTCACAGATACGCAGTATTTT
CASSPGLTDTQYF
>TRBV15|13|once|NA|TRBJ1-2
TGTGCCACCAGCAGAAAGACAGGCTATGGCTACACCTTC
CATSRKTGYGYTF
>TRBV4-3|15|NA|NA|TRBJ2-5
TGCGCCAGCAGCCAAGATATGGGCCGACGAGAGACCCAGTACTTC
CASSQDMGRRETQYF
>TRBV4-1|16|few|NA|TRBJ2-7
TGCGCCAGCAGCCAAGATCTTGGGGGACCCCTCTTAGAGCAGTACTTC
CASSQDLGGPLLEQYF
>TRBV2|13|NA|NA|TRBJ1-5
TGTGCCAGCAGTGAACCCCCGAATCAGCCCCAGCATTTT
CASSEPPNQPQHF
>TRBV18|14|NA|NA|TRBJ2-4
TGTGCCAGCTCACCACAGGGTGCCAAAAACATTCAGTACTTC
CASSPQGAKNIQYF
>TRBV30|14|few|NA|TRBJ1-1
TGTGCCTGGAAGTGGGGGCGGACTAACACTGAAGCTTTCTTT
CAWKWGRTNTEAFF
>TRBV13|12|NA|NA|TRBJ2-7
TGTGCCAGCCGGACAGCGCCCTACGAGCAGTACTTC
CASRTAPYEQYF
>TRBV29-1|13|NA|NA|TRBJ1-4
TGCAGCGTTCAGGGTGCAACTAATGAAAAACTGTTTTTT
CSVQGATNEKLFF
>TRBV10-2|15|NA|NA|TRBJ1-6
TGCGCCAGCACCCTATCGGGGTCAACCTTGTCACCCCTCCACTTT
CASTLSGSTLSPLHF
>TRBV4-2|16|NA|TRBD2|TRBJ2-3
TGTGCCAGCAGCCAATGGACTAGCGGGGCAACAGATACGCAGTATTTT
CASSQWTSGATDTQYF
>TRBV29-1|14|few|NA|TRBJ1-3
TGCAGCGTTGGATTGGGTCACTCTGGAAACACCATATATTTT
CSVGLGHSGNTIYF
>TRBV5-1|14|NA|NA|TRBJ1-1
TGCGCCAGCAGCCTGATCGAATGGAACACTGAAGCTTTCTTT
CASSLIEWNTEAFF
>TRBV5-1|14|NA|NA|TRBJ1-1
TGCGCCAGCAGCTTGAACCTACCCATCGAAGGGGCTTTCTTT
CASSLNLPIEGAFF
>TRBV5-6|16|few|TRBD1|TRBJ2-7
TGTGCCAGCAGCTGGACCGGGACAGGCAATTCCTACGAGCAGTACTTC
CASSWTGTGNSYEQYF
>TRBV7-6|16|NA|TRBD1|TRBJ1-1
TGTGCCAGCAGCTTAGCGCGGGCAGGGGGCTTCGCTGAAGCTTTCTTT
CASSLARAGGFAEAFF
>TRBV6-6|14|NA|NA|TRBJ1-6
TGTGCCAGCAGTCGACAGGACTATAATTCACCCCTCCACTTT
CASSRQDYNSPLHF
>TRBV27|17|few|NA|TRBJ1-5
TGTGCCAGCAGTCCTGGGGGTGCGGGGTATACCAATCAGCCCCAGCATTTT
CASSPGGAGYTNQPQHF
>TRBV7-6|13|once|NA|TRBJ1-3
TGTGCCAGCAGCTTAGGCGGCGGGAACACCATATATTTT
CASSLGGGNTIYF
>TRBV19|14|NA|NA|TRBJ2-1
TGTGCCAGTACTCGGGGGAGCTCCTACAATGAGCAGTTCTTC
CASTRGSSYNEQFF
>TRBV11-3|13|NA|TRBD1|TRBJ1-1
TGTGCCAGCAGCCGTAGACAGGGCACTGAAGCTTTCTTT
CASSRRQGTEAFF
>TRBV19|15|NA|NA|TRBJ1-3
TGTGCCAGTAGTATAGTTGTGTCCTCTGGAAACACCATATATTTT
CASSIVVSSGNTIYF
>TRBV6-5|15|NA|NA|TRBJ1-2
TGTGCCAGCAGCACCGGGACGGACTGGAACTATGGCTACACCTTC
CASSTGTDWNYGYTF